The sequence of this TCR beta chain was determined in a study of blood T cell repertoires in COVID-19. Participant-given clinical history determined each cohort assignment. Symptom resolution, clearance, or two negative PCRs marked donors in Cohort 3 as recovered. CDR3 length equals 12 residues. J gave up 8 bases and V 3 bases, and 5 bases lay outside the gene matches. CDR1 and CDR2 (germline): DFQATT, SNEGSKA (reference sequence). In its sample, this clone was seen once. Original processing methods: Quantification of nucleated cells was approximated via reference gene primer amplification. Here immunoSEQ multiplex PCR was the method, and the copy in TCRdb shows in-frame clones only, minus some. That table is the source of V, J and clone size, and D and trimming were worked out from the DNA. The repertoire holds approximately 440,000 clones, with about 90% as singletons.

This TCR came from a man aged 18 to 30 who had recovered from COVID-19. V gene TRBV20-1 combines with J gene TRBJ1-2, with 8 positions matching TRBD1. The material sequenced was PBMCs or T cells enriched from blood (not recorded which). The CDR3 reads CSASVRGPGYTF. DNA for the CDR3: TGCAGTGCTAGTGTCAGGGGGCCAGGCTACACCTTC.